The sample holds a few counts of the clone carrying this TCR beta chain. This specimen belongs to a study of Ad26.COV2.S vaccination and SARS-CoV-2 variants. The CDR3 is 13 amino acids. V was clipped by 4 bases and J by 6 bases; unmatched bases: 2. Per the germline V gene, CDR1 is LGHDT and CDR2 is YNNKEL (reference sequence). Treatment reported: roughly 20 received Ad26.COV2.S at low or high dose, single or two shots; 5 received placebo; per-sample allocation not given. Material that was analyzed had been drawn on day 63 after the first vaccine or placebo injection. The repertoire was sequenced with immunoSEQ multiplex PCR; TCRdb's copy has only in-frame clones and lacks some. The sample has 300,000 to 350,000 clones; 75% to 90% are singletons.

Sequenced material: peripheral blood, taken in a trial of Ad26.COV2.S vaccine versus placebo. The clonotype was recovered from a person aged 18-60 years who received the Ad26.COV2.S COVID-19 vaccine or a placebo. The V and J genes are TRBV3-1 (or the pseudogene TRBV3-2) and TRBJ2-5, with 10 bases fitting TRBD1. The CDR3 coding sequence is TGTGCCAGCAGCCCGGGACAGGGGAAGACCCAGTACTTC. Amino acids: CASSPGQGKTQYF.